This TCR beta chain derives from a study of beta chain features in type 1 diabetes. General study points: Patients with Type 1 diabetes showed moderately but significantly shorter TCRB CDR3s in all four CD4+ subsets. Amplification by PCR could prefer shorter templates, with the same effect in patients and controls.

Sequenced material consisted of expressed TCRB transcripts (all of the isolated RNA was reverse transcribed). The method was immunoSEQ multiplex PCR; TCRdb's version includes in-frame clones alone and lacks a portion of them. The table includes 350,000 to 450,000 clones, roughly 16% detected once. Deletions cut 6 bases from V and 2 bases from J, with 13 bases between. Germline V lookup: CDR1 KGHSH, CDR2 LQKENI. The CDR3 consists of 14 residues. Comment on this clone: Its antigen is unknown. This same CDR3 is encoded by further DNA sequences in the sample.

The chain couples TRBV18 to TRBJ2-5; tentatively, D is TRBD1 (6 bases). The receptor was derived from a woman between 18 and 29 years old in good health. The sequenced sample consisted of naive CD4+ T cells from blood. The CDR3 DNA follows: TGTGCCAGCTCCCCAAGGGGGAAACAAGAGACCCAGTACTTC. Protein: CASSPRGKQETQYF.